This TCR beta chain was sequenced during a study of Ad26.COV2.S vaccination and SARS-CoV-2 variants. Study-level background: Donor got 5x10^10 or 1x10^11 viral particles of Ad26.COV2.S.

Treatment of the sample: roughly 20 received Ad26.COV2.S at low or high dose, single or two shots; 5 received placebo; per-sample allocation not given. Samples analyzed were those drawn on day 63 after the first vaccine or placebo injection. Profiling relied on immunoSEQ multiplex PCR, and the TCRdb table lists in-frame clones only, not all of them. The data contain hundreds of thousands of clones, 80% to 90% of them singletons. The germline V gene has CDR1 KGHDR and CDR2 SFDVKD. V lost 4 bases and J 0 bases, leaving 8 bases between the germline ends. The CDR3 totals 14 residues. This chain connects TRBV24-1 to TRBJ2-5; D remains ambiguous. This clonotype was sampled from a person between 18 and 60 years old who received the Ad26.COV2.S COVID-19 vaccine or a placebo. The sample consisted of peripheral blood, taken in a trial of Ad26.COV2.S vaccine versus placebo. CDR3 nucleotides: TGTGCCACCAGTGAGGGCGGACACCAAGAGACCCAGTACTTC. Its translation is CATSEGGHQETQYF.